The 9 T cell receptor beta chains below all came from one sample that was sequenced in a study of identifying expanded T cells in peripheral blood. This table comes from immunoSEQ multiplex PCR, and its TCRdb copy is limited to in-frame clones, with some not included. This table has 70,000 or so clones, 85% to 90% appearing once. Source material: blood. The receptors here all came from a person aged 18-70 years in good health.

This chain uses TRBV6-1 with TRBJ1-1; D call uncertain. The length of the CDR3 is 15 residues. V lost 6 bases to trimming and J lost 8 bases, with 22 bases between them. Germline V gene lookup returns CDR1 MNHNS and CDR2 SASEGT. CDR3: CASSPFSDRGVEAFF. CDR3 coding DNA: TGTGCCAGCAGCCCTTTCTCGGACCGTGGGGTCGAAGCTTTCTTT.

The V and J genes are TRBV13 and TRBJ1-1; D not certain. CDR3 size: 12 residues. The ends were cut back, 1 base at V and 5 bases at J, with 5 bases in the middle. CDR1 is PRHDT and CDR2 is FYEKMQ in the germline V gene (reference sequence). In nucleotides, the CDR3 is TGTGCCAGCAGCTTAGTAGGGACTGAAGCTTTCTTT. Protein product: CASSLVGTEAFF.

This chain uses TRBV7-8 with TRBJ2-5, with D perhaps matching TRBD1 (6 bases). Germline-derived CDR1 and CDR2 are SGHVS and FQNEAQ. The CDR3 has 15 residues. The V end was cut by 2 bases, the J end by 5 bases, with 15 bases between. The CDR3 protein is CASSLLWSGDETQYF. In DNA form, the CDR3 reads TGTGCCAGCAGCTTATTGTGGTCAGGGGATGAGACCCAGTACTTC.

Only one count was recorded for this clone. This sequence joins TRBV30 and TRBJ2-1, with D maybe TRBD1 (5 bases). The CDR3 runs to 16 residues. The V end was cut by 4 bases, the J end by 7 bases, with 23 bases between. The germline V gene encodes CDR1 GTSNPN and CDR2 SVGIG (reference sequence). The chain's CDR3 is CAWILQGAGVWNEQFF. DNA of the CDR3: TGTGCCTGGATTTTACAAGGGGCTGGGGTTTGGAATGAGCAGTTCTTC.

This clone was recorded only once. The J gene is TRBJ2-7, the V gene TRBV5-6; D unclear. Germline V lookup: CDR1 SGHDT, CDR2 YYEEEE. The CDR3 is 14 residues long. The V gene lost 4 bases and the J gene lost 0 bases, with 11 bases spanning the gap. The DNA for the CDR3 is TGTGCCAGCAGCAAATCCGACGGCTCCTACGAGCAGTACTTC. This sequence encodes CASSKSDGSYEQYF.

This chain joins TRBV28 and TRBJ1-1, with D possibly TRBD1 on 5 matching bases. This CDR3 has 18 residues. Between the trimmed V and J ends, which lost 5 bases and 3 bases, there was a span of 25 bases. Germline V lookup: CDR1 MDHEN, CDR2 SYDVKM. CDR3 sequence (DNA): TGTGCCAGCAGTCCCCGGATAAGGGGATTGGGGGGGGACACTGAAGCTTTCTTT. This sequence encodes CASSPRIRGLGGDTEAFF. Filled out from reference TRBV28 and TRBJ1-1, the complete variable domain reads DVKVTQSSRYLVKRTGEKVFLECVQDMDHENMFWYRQDPGLGLRLIYFSYDVKMKEKGDIPEGYSVSREKKERFSLILESASTNQTSMYLCASSPRIRGLGGDTEAFFGQGTRLTVV.

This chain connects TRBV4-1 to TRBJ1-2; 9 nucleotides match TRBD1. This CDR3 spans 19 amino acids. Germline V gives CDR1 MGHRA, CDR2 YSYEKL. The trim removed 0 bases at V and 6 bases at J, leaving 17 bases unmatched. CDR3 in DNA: TGCGCCAGCAGCCAAGATCCTTTAATCGTCGGGACAGGGACCCATGGCTACACCTTC. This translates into CASSQDPLIVGTGTHGYTF.

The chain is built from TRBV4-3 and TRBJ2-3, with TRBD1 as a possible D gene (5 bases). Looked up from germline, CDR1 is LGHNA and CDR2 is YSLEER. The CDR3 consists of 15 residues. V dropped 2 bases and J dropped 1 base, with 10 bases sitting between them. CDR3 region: CASSQTETGTDTQYF. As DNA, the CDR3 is TGCGCCAGCAGCCAAACTGAGACAGGCACAGATACGCAGTATTTT.

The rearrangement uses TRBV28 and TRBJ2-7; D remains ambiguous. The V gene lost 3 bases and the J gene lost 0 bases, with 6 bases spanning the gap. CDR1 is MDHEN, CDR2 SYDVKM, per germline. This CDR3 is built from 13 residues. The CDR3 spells CASSLNGSYEQYF. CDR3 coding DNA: TGTGCCAGCAGTTTGAACGGCTCCTACGAGCAGTACTTC.